This T cell receptor beta chain was obtained from a study of regulatory T cells in long-lasting Graves disease. Regarding time point: newly diagnosed GD, antithyroid drugs for less than 3 months. RNA extracted from PBMCs served as the sequencing template. After removal of 0 bases from V and 3 bases from J, the junction contained 4 bases not matched to a gene. The CDR3 spans 16 residues. CDR1 is LNHNV, CDR2 YYDKDF, per germline (reference sequence). The TCR beta library used iRepertoire HTBI primers with Arm-PCR amplification of CDR3. TCRdb re-derived calls from the multiplex PCR reads in MiXCR, one entry per CDR3 protein. Of 540,000 or so distinct CDR3 sequences in the sample, approximately 13% were seen once. These data were also reused for a study on T cells in Graves' hyperthyroidism and ophthalmopathy.

The chain is built from TRBV15 and TRBJ2-7; the match to TRBD2 covers 11 bases. This clonotype was obtained from a man aged 25 to 40 with Graves disease. This specimen was peripheral blood mononuclear cells (PBMCs), taken at new diagnosis, from a patient treated with antithyroid drugs. In DNA, the CDR3 is TGTGCCACCAGCAGAGATCTTACTAGCGGGAGCTACGAGCAGTACTTC. This translates into CATSRDLTSGSYEQYF. Variable domain in full (rest from reference TRBV15 and TRBJ2-7): DAMVIQNPRYQVTQFGKPVTLSCSQTLNHNVMYWYQQKSSQAPKLLFHYYDKDFNNEADTPDNFQSRRPNTSFCFLDIRSPGLGDTAMYLCATSRDLTSGSYEQYFGPGTRLTVT.